The subject of this entry is one TCR beta chain. The data belong to a study of technical replicates of blood from several donors. Clones were read by immunoSEQ multiplex PCR, and TCRdb kept only the in-frame ones, dropping some. The table has tens of thousands of clones, 94% seen once. CDR3 length: 14 residues. Germline lookup yields CDR1 MGHDK and CDR2 SYGVNS. Trimming pared 4 bases from V and 2 bases from J, leaving 8 bases between. The sequenced sample was T cells isolated from PBMCs. The chain couples TRBV25-1 to TRBJ2-2; D is unresolved. This receptor was identified in a human donor in good health. CDR3 DNA sequence: TGTGCCAGCAGTGCACGGTTAAACACCGGGGAGCTGTTTTTT. It translates to CASSARLNTGELFF.